This T cell receptor (beta chain) was recovered during a study of a mutant IDH1 vaccine in newly diagnosed glioma. Turning to the study itself: Investigators started vaccination 4-6 weeks after radiotherapy alone, or with temozolomide cycles. Patients had received radiotherapy, temozolomide, or both previously, most receiving both. The sex distribution of treated patients was 62.5% male and around 38% female, with a mean age of 40.4 years.

As regards this clone: What it recognizes is unknown.

Generated by immunoSEQ multiplex PCR, the TCRdb table keeps only in-frame clones and is missing some. In the table there are over 30,000 clones, roughly four fifths of which are singletons. CDR3 length: 12 residues. Trimming took off 6 bases at V and 2 bases at J, with 8 bases between the two ends. CDR1 MNHNY and CDR2 SVGAGI come from the germline V gene (reference sequence). Time point specified: week 5, during vaccination. Doses comprised 300 ug of mutant IDH1 20-mer peptide each, plus topical imiquimod. Specimen: PBMCs, collected from a glioma patient whose treatment included an IDH1 peptide vaccine. The sequence derives from a man younger than 40 with glioma. This chain connects TRBV6-6 to TRBJ2-7; D is undetermined. The CDR3 bases are TGTGCCAGCAGCCGAAGTCCCTACGAGCAGTACTTC. Its translation is CASSRSPYEQYF.